Described below is a single TCR beta chain sequence and its context. CDR3 length: 13 amino acids. CDR1 is LGHDT and CDR2 is YNNKEL in the germline V gene (reference sequence). V dropped 0 bases and J dropped 4 bases, with 6 bases sitting between them. This sample is part of a study of control samples from healthy donors and cancer patients. Using immunoSEQ multiplex PCR, the repertoire was profiled, and TCRdb retains in-frame clones only, with some absent. The repertoire holds some 20,000 clones, 88% seen once, with roughly 8.8% in the top ten. The receptor was isolated from a woman aged 60-75 years with head and neck cancer. V is TRBV3-1 (or the pseudogene TRBV3-2) and J is TRBJ1-2; D is unresolved. The specimen sequenced was PBMCs. The CDR3 DNA reads as TGTGCCAGCAGCCAAGACGGGATCTATGGCTACACCTTC. This translates into CASSQDGIYGYTF.